The 23 T cell receptor beta chains below come from one sample, sequenced in a study of patients and donors after allogeneic stem cell transplantation. TCRdb called the RT-PCR reads again in MiXCR, with one record for every CDR3 protein. The sample carries some 960,000 distinct CDR3 sequences, more than 15% recorded once. Sequencing input: blood, either unsorted or a sorted T cell fraction (not recorded which). Receptors were obtained from a human donor who was either an allogeneic HSCT recipient or a stem cell or donor lymphocyte infusion donor (not recorded which). It is not recorded whose cells these are; they may come from a transplant donor.

The chain links TRBV20-1 to TRBJ1-2, with a weak D call TRBD1 (6 bases). The CDR3 is 11 residues long. Trimming took off 3 bases at V and 8 bases at J, with 10 bases between the two ends. Germline V gene sequence: CDR1 DFQATT, CDR2 SNEGSKA (reference sequence). CDR3 loop: CSARDSQGYTF. The CDR3 DNA follows: TGCAGTGCTAGGGACAGCCAAGGCTACACCTTC.

V usage is TRBV9 and J usage is TRBJ2-1; 8 bases line up with TRBD2. After removal of 3 bases from V and 3 bases from J, the junction contained 8 bases not matched to a gene. This CDR3 has 16 residues. Germline CDR1 is SGDLS and CDR2 is YYNGEE. The CDR3 region is CASSASTSANYNEQFF. CDR3 bases: TGTGCCAGCAGCGCCTCGACTAGCGCTAACTACAATGAGCAGTTCTTC.

The chain links TRBV5-1 to TRBJ2-5; either TRBD1 or TRBD2 may supply D (5 bases each). This CDR3 has 15 residues. Trimming took 3 bases from V and 2 from J, leaving 14 bases between them. Germline CDR1 and CDR2: SGHRS and YFSETQ. CDR3 in DNA: TGCGCCAGCAGCTCGGGACCCAGCAGTCAAGAGACCCAGTACTTC. Its protein is CASSSGPSSQETQYF.

The V call is TRBV3-1, the J call TRBJ2-3; possibly TRBD1 for D (5 bases). CDR3 length equals 15 residues. Trimming removed 4 bases from V and 3 bases from J, with 14 bases in between. CDR1 is LGHDT, CDR2 YNNKEL, per germline (reference sequence). CDR3 loop: CASSPRGRVTDTQYF. For the CDR3, the DNA is TGTGCCAGCAGCCCGCGTGGCAGGGTAACAGATACGCAGTATTTT.

This clonotype was counted a few times. This sequence joins TRBV9 and TRBJ2-7, with D uncertain. The CDR3 totals 14 residues. V was shortened by 3 bases and J by 0 bases, with 10 bases between the two germline ends. Germline CDR1 is SGDLS and CDR2 is YYNGEE. The CDR3 sequence is CASSAVSSSYEQYF. CDR3 coding DNA: TGTGCCAGCAGCGCGGTCTCTAGCTCCTACGAGCAGTACTTC.

This clonotype has a handful of counts. V is TRBV20-1 and J is TRBJ2-5; D may be TRBD1 (6 bases). Germline V gene lookup returns CDR1 DFQATT and CDR2 SNEGSKA (reference sequence). V lost 0 bases and J 1 base, leaving 15 bases between the germline ends. The CDR3 covers 16 residues. The CDR3 spells CSAREFTRRGQETQYF. The CDR3 bases are TGCAGTGCTAGAGAATTCACCCGCAGGGGCCAAGAGACCCAGTACTTC.

This clonotype was detected only a few times. V is TRBV29-1 and J is TRBJ2-1, with D possibly called TRBD1 or TRBD2 (6 bases each). The CDR3 covers 12 residues. V was pared by 7 bases and J by 7 bases, with 14 bases between. Germline CDR1 and CDR2: SQVTM and ANQGSEA. The CDR3 bases are TGCAGCGGGGGGGCAGGTAGGAATGAGCAGTTCTTC. Translating gives CSGGAGRNEQFF.

The chain is built from TRBV5-4 and TRBJ1-1, with D possibly matching TRBD1 (5 bases). V was trimmed by 1 base and J by 6 bases, leaving 16 bases between them. This CDR3 spans 15 amino acids. Germline CDR1 is SGHNT and CDR2 is YYREEE (reference sequence). CDR3 sequence reads: CASSLYGGGTSEAFF. The DNA of the CDR3 is TGTGCCAGCAGCTTGTATGGGGGAGGAACCTCTGAAGCTTTCTTT.

This chain uses TRBV29-1 with TRBJ1-2; the D gene is possibly TRBD1 (6 bases). The CDR3 covers 14 residues. CDR1 and CDR2 (germline): SQVTM, ANQGSEA. Trimming cost V 3 bases and J 7 bases, with 18 bases left between them. The CDR3, as DNA: TGCAGCGTTGACGTCGGGGGGGCCTGGGTTGGCTACACCTTC. Encoded protein: CSVDVGGAWVGYTF.

The chain combines TRBV5-1 with TRBJ2-3, with TRBD2 matching over 10 bases. There are 15 residues in the CDR3. V was pared by 0 bases and J by 6 bases, with 4 bases of the junction left unmatched. Germline lookup yields CDR1 SGHRS and CDR2 YFSETQ. The CDR3 coding sequence is TGCGCCAGCAGCTTGGAACTAGCGGGATCTGATACGCAGTATTTT. Protein sequence: CASSLELAGSDTQYF.

The CDR3 protein is CASTLAGVNIQYF. In DNA form, the CDR3 reads TGTGCCAGCACCCTAGCGGGGGTAAACATTCAGTACTTC. The chain has TRBV2 and TRBJ2-4; 10 bases are shared with TRBD2. The germline gives CDR1 SNHLY, CDR2 FYNNEI. V trimming: 7 bases; J trimming: 6 bases; junction bases outside the gene matches: 3. This CDR3 contains 13 residues.

J is TRBJ1-6 and V is TRBV12-3 or TRBV12-4, with D possibly matching TRBD1 (5 bases). Trimming took 5 bases from V and 6 from J, leaving 17 bases between them. This CDR3 contains 16 residues. The CDR3 is CASSALHRTANSPLHF. The CDR3 DNA follows: TGTGCCAGCAGTGCCCTCCACAGGACCGCTAATTCACCCCTCCACTTT.

This rearrangement joins TRBV11-2 to TRBJ2-3; maybe TRBD2 (5 bases). Germline V gene data show CDR1 as SGHAT and CDR2 as FQNNGV. This CDR3 spans 14 amino acids. Trimming took 1 base from V and 7 from J, leaving 12 bases between them. Here the CDR3 reads CASSLAWADYTQYF. CDR3 DNA sequence: TGTGCCAGCAGCTTAGCTTGGGCGGACTATACGCAGTATTTT. Full variable domain (rest looked up from reference TRBV11-2 and TRBJ2-3): EAGVAQSPRYKIIEKRQSVAFWCNPISGHATLYWYQQILGQGPKLLIQFQNNGVVDDSQLPKDRFSAERLKGVDSTLKIQPAKLEDSAVYLCASSLAWADYTQYFGPGTRLTVL.

This clonotype was detected a few times. This rearrangement joins TRBV30 to TRBJ1-2, with unresolved D. This CDR3 is built from 14 residues. V dropped 2 bases and J dropped 6 bases, with 16 bases sitting between them. CDR1 and CDR2 (germline): GTSNPN, SVGIG (reference sequence). CDR3 in DNA: TGTGCCTGGAGTCCAACAACTTACGGTGATGGCTACACCTTC. Its translation: CAWSPTTYGDGYTF.

The rearrangement joins TRBV6-1 to TRBJ2-2; a possible D gene is TRBD1 (6 bases). V was cut by 10 bases and J by 7 bases, with 22 bases left in between. The CDR3 totals 15 residues. The V gene's germline CDR1 is MNHNS and CDR2 SASEGT. CDR3: CATSRDTGTGGELFF. CDR3 nucleotide sequence: TGTGCCACCTCCCGGGACACCGGAACCGGCGGGGAGCTGTTTTTT.

This clonotype appeared a few times. The chain recombines TRBV4-3 with TRBJ2-3; D might be TRBD2 (6 bases). Germline V gene data show CDR1 as LGHNA and CDR2 as YSLEER. The V and J ends lost 4 bases and 2 bases respectively, with 13 bases between them. This CDR3 spans 15 amino acids. CDR3 sequence: CASSPGGTTTDTQYF. The CDR3 nucleotides read TGCGCCAGCAGCCCGGGCGGGACGACCACAGATACGCAGTATTTT.

The genes are TRBV6-1 and TRBJ2-7; TRBD1 matches at 8 bases. V lost 6 bases and J lost 0; bases outside the gene matches: 10. Germline V gene lookup returns CDR1 MNHNS and CDR2 SASEGT. The CDR3 runs to 16 residues. The CDR3 nucleotides read TGTGCCAGCAGCCGCTCTTCGACAGGGGACTCCTACGAGCAGTACTTC. Residues: CASSRSSTGDSYEQYF.

This clonotype was detected a few times. The chain links TRBV9 to TRBJ2-1; TRBD2 is a possible D gene (6 bases). Germline V lookup: CDR1 SGDLS, CDR2 YYNGEE. The V and J ends lost 4 bases and 2 bases respectively, with 19 bases between them. This CDR3 region has 17 residues. For the CDR3, the DNA is TGTGCCAGCAGCCTGAGGACTACTGAGTCCCCCTACAATGAGCAGTTCTTC. As protein: CASSLRTTESPYNEQFF.

This clonotype appeared a few times. The rearrangement links TRBV5-1 to TRBJ2-3, with 8 bases identical to TRBD2. V shed 3 bases, J shed 2 bases, and the junction held 2 bases outside the gene matches. This CDR3 region has 14 residues. CDR1 is SGHRS, CDR2 YFSETQ, per germline. CDR3 loop: CASSSGGDTDTQYF. CDR3 nucleotides: TGCGCCAGCAGCTCGGGAGGGGACACAGATACGCAGTATTTT.

The chain links TRBV20-1 to TRBJ2-1, with 12 bases aligning to TRBD2. This CDR3 is 19 amino acids long. V gave up 4 bases and J gave up 0 bases; unmatched junction bases: 13. Germline loops: CDR1 DFQATT, CDR2 SNEGSKA (reference sequence). The CDR3 coding sequence is TGCAGTGCTACCCCAATGACTAGCGGGAGCCTTAGCTCCTACAATGAGCAGTTCTTC. This encodes CSATPMTSGSLSSYNEQFF.

In nucleotides, the CDR3 is TGTGCCAGCGTCCCTCGAGCGGGGGGTGATGAGCAGTTCTTC. Encoded protein: CASVPRAGGDEQFF. V usage is TRBV2 and J usage is TRBJ2-1; TRBD2 agrees at 9 bases. Trimming removed 8 bases from V and 8 bases from J; junction bases left unmatched: 10. CDR1 and CDR2 from the germline V gene are SNHLY and FYNNEI. This CDR3 has 14 residues.

This clonotype was observed many times. The rearrangement links TRBV9 to TRBJ2-7; D remains unclear. V gave up 4 bases and J gave up 0 bases, with 11 bases separating them. The CDR3 sequence is 14 residues long. Germline V lookup: CDR1 SGDLS, CDR2 YYNGEE. This CDR3 is CASSPLGSSYEQYF. In nucleotides, the CDR3 is TGTGCCAGCAGCCCTTTAGGTAGCTCCTACGAGCAGTACTTC.

This clonotype has more than one count but fewer than ten. The germline gene is not matched at one end of the junction; a read error may be the cause. The chain recombines TRBV7-2 with TRBJ1-2; D is perhaps TRBD1 (5 bases). Germline CDR1 and CDR2: SGHTA and FQGNSA. This CDR3 comprises 15 residues. CDR3 sequence (DNA): TGTGCCAGCAGCTTAGAGATGTCCTGGGGGAAGAGAGGCCTCTTC. Translation gives CASSLEMSWGKRGLF.